This TCR beta chain appears in the sequencing data of a study of blood T cell repertoires in COVID-19. Between the trimmed V and J ends, which lost 2 bases and 1 base, there was a span of 12 bases. The V gene's germline CDR1 is LGHNA and CDR2 YNFKEQ. The CDR3 extends over 15 amino acids. Assay: immunoSEQ multiplex PCR; the TCRdb copy retains only in-frame clones and omits some. The repertoire holds hundreds of thousands of clones, roughly 89% seen once, with about 5.2% in the top ten. This chain connects TRBV4-2 to TRBJ2-7, with D perhaps matching TRBD2 (5 bases). This sequence originates from a man between 60 and 75 years old who had recovered from COVID-19. What was sequenced was PBMCs or T cells enriched from blood (not recorded which). CDR3 in amino acids: CASSQSGLESYEQYF. Written as DNA, the CDR3 is TGTGCCAGCAGCCAATCCGGACTCGAGTCCTACGAGCAGTACTTC.